The T cell receptor (beta chain) under discussion was sequenced for a study of blood T cell repertoires in COVID-19. At the level of the study: Samples came from the United States, Italy and Spain, spanning acute and convalescent COVID-19. In each case, the material was cDNA or gDNA derived from T cells, B-cell-depleted T cells, or PBMCs.

Original processing notes: It was from reference gene primer amplification that nucleated cell counts were estimated. Assay: immunoSEQ multiplex PCR; the TCRdb copy retains only in-frame clones and omits some. V and J calls and clone size are given by that table; D and trimming were obtained from the DNA. This table has over 300,000 clones, nearly 90% appearing once. Per the germline V gene, CDR1 is MNHEY and CDR2 is SMNVEV (reference sequence). Between the trimmed V and J ends, which lost 2 bases and 2 bases, there was a span of 9 bases. The CDR3 runs to 14 residues. The J gene is TRBJ1-2, the V gene TRBV27; a weak D match, TRBD1 (5 bases). The sequencing sample was made of peripheral blood. The TCR originated in a man aged 18 to 30 with active or convalescent COVID-19. The CDR3: CASSLRRGNYGYTF. CDR3 nucleotides: TGTGCCAGCAGTTTACGTAGGGGAAACTATGGCTACACCTTC.